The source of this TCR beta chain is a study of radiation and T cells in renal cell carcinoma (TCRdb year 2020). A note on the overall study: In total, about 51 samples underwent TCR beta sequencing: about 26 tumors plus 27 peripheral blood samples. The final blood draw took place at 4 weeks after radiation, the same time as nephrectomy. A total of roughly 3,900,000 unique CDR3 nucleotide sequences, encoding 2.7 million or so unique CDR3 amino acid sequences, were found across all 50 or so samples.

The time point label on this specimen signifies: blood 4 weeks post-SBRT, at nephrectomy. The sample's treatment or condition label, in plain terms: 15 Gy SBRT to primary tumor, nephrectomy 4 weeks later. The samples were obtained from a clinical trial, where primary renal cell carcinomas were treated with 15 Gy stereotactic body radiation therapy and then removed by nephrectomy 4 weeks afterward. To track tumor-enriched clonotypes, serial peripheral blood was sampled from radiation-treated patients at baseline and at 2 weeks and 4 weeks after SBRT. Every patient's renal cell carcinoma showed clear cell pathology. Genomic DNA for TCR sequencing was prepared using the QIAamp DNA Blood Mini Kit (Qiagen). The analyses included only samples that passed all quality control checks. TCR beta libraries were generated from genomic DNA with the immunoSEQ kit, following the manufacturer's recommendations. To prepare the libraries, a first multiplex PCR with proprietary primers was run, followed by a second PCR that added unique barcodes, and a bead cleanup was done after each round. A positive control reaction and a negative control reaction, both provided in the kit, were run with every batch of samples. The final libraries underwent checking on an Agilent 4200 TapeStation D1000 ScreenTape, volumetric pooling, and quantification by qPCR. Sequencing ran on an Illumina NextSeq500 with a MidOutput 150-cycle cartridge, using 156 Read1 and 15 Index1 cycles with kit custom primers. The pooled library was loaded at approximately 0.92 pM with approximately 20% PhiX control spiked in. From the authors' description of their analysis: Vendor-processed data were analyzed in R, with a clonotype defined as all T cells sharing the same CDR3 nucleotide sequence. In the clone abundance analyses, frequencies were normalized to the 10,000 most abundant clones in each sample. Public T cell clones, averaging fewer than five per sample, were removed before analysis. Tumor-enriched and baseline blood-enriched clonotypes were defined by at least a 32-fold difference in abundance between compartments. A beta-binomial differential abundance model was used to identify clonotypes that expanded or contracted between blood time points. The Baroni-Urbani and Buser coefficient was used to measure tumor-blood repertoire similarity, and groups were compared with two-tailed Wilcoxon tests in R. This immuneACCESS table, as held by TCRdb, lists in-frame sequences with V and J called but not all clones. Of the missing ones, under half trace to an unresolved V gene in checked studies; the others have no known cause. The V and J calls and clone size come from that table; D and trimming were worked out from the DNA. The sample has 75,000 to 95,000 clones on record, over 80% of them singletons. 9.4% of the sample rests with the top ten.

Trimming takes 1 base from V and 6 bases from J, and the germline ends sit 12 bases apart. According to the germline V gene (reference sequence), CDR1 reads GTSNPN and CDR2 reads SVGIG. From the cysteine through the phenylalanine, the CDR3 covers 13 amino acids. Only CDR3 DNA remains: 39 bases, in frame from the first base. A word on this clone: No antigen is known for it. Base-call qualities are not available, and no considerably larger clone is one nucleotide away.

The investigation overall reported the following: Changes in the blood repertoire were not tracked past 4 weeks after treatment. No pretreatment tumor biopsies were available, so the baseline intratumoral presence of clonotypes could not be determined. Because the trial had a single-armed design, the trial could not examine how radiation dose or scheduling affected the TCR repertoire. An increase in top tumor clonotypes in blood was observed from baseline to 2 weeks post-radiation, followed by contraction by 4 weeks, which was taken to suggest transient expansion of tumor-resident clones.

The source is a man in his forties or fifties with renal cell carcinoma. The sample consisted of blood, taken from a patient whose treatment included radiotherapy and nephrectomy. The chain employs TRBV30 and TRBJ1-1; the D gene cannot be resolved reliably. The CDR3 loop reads CAWSGAFRAEAFF. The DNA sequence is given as TGTGCCTGGAGTGGGGCTTTTAGGGCTGAAGCTTTCTTT.